This entry lists 24 T cell receptor beta chains sequenced from one sample in a study of blood T cell repertoires in COVID-19. The table came from immunoSEQ multiplex PCR; TCRdb's copy has only in-frame clones and leaves some out. The repertoire holds about 300,000 clones, with about 90% as singletons. Sequenced material: peripheral blood. Every receptor here comes from a woman aged 25 to 39 with COVID-19, enrolled during active disease.

This sequence joins TRBV4-2 and TRBJ2-5, with TRBD1 matching 12 bases. Trimming at V came to 0 bases and at J to 5 bases, leaving 10 bases not matched to a gene. Germline V gives CDR1 LGHNA, CDR2 YNFKEQ. The CDR3 sequence is 18 residues long. The DNA of the CDR3 is TGTGCCAGCAGCCAAGATAGTGGGACAGGGGGCGGATTCGAGACCCAGTACTTC. This codes for CASSQDSGTGGGFETQYF.

The genes are TRBV27 and TRBJ1-5, with D uncertain. Germline lookup yields CDR1 MNHEY and CDR2 SMNVEV (reference sequence). With 6 bases removed from V and 2 bases from J, the gap between germline ends came to 14 bases. This CDR3 is built from 15 residues. CDR3 DNA: TGTGCCAGCAGGAGATCTTTGTTGGGCAATCAGCCCCAGCATTTT. Amino acid sequence: CASRRSLLGNQPQHF.

CDR3 DNA: TGTGCCAGCAGCTTAGAGGGGGCTGGTAATGAAAAACTGTTTTTT. It encodes CASSLEGAGNEKLFF. The chain carries TRBV7-6 and TRBJ1-4, with TRBD1 identical over 7 bases. J lost 4 bases, V lost 1 base, and 3 bases had no gene match. This CDR3 contains 15 residues. CDR1 and CDR2 (germline): SGHVS, FNYEAQ.

The chain couples TRBV9 to TRBJ1-4; possible D gene TRBD1, 5 bases. The CDR3 is 14 residues long. Germline V gives CDR1 SGDLS, CDR2 YYNGEE. Trimming removed 3 bases at V and 6 bases at J, with 12 bases between. Here the CDR3 DNA reads TGTGCCAGCAGCGGCGGACAATGGGATGAAAAACTGTTTTTT. Its protein product is CASSGGQWDEKLFF. Filled out from reference TRBV9 and TRBJ1-4, the complete variable domain reads DSGVTQTPKHLITATGQRVTLRCSPRSGDLSVYWYQQSLDQGLQFLIQYYNGEERAKGNILERFSAQQFPDLHSELNLSSLELGDSALYFCASSGGQWDEKLFFGSGTQLSVL.

The V call is TRBV29-1, the J call TRBJ2-1; D perhaps matches TRBD2 (6 bases). The germline gives CDR1 SQVTM, CDR2 ANQGSEA. Trimming cost V 1 base and J 7 bases, with 11 bases left between them. There are 13 residues in the CDR3. CDR3 DNA sequence: TGCAGCGTTGAAGTGGTCAGCGGGAATGAGCAGTTCTTC. Residues: CSVEVVSGNEQFF.

The CDR3 loop reads CASRGQLRGGYTF. The CDR3 bases are TGTGCCAGCAGAGGACAGCTTCGAGGTGGCTACACCTTC. V and J are TRBV28 and TRBJ1-2; D is possibly TRBD1 (6 bases). This CDR3 region has 13 residues. Looked up from germline, CDR1 is MDHEN and CDR2 is SYDVKM. Trimming stripped 6 bases from V and 7 bases from J, with 15 bases between.

This clone was seen a single time. The chain couples TRBV10-3 to TRBJ1-2, with 10 bases that match TRBD1. The CDR3 loop spans 16 amino acids. Germline trimming cut 3 bases from V and 3 bases from J; bases unmatched to any gene: 7. Germline V CDR1 and CDR2: ENHRY, SYGVKD. The CDR3: CAISDSGQGRYYGYTF. CDR3 bases: TGTGCCATCAGTGACTCGGGACAGGGGAGGTACTATGGCTACACCTTC.

V usage is TRBV27 and J usage is TRBJ1-1; D not certain. CDR1 and CDR2 from the germline V gene are MNHEY and SMNVEV (reference sequence). The CDR3 is 14 amino acids. Trimming cost V 3 bases and J 2 bases, with 10 bases left between them. The CDR3 coding sequence is TGTGCCAGCAGTTTTATGTCAGAAAACACTGAAGCTTTCTTT. As protein: CASSFMSENTEAFF.

The rearrangement uses TRBV5-4 and TRBJ1-1, with D possibly being TRBD1 (5 bases). Germline CDR1 is SGHNT and CDR2 is YYREEE (reference sequence). V was cut by 4 bases and J by 11 bases, with 21 bases left in between. The CDR3 length is 14 residues. The CDR3 DNA sequence: TGTGCCAGCAGCGCGGGGCTAAACTCCCGCGGGGCTTTCTTT. It specifies CASSAGLNSRGAFF.

The chain uses TRBV7-9 and TRBJ1-1; no firm D call. The CDR3 is 13 amino acids. Germline V gene lookup returns CDR1 SEHNR and CDR2 FQNEAQ (reference sequence). The V and J ends lost 3 bases and 3 bases respectively, with 8 bases between them. The CDR3 DNA reads TGTGCCAGCAGCTTCCGACTTGACACTGAAGCTTTCTTT. This codes for CASSFRLDTEAFF.

The chain uses TRBV5-1 and TRBJ1-1, with 7 bases identical to TRBD1. CDR1 and CDR2 from the germline V gene are SGHRS and YFSETQ. The CDR3 has 15 residues. V shed 8 bases, J shed 3 bases, and the junction held 13 bases outside the gene matches. The CDR3 DNA follows: TGCGCCAGTGCTCTCCCCGGGACAGCCTACACTGAAGCTTTCTTT. This translates into CASALPGTAYTEAFF.

The chain joins TRBV7-2 to TRBJ1-1; 7 bases map to TRBD1. CDR1 and CDR2 (germline): SGHTA, FQGNSA. The CDR3 length is 16 residues. J lost 0 bases, V lost 5 bases, and 9 bases had no gene match. The CDR3 sequence: CASSPTGYLMNTEAFF. The DNA for the CDR3 is TGTGCCAGCAGCCCGACAGGGTATCTAATGAACACTGAAGCTTTCTTT. Using reference TRBV7-2 and TRBJ1-1 for the parts outside the CDR3, the full variable domain is GAGVSQSPSNKVTEKGKDVELRCDPISGHTALYWYRQSLGQGLEFLIYFQGNSAPDKSGLPSDRFSAERTGGSVSTLTIQRTQQEDSAVYLCASSPTGYLMNTEAFFGQGTRLTVV.

This chain joins TRBV7-2 and TRBJ2-1, with a weak D call TRBD2 (5 bases). V dropped 5 bases and J dropped 3 bases, with 5 bases sitting between them. Per the germline V gene, CDR1 is SGHTA and CDR2 is FQGNSA. The CDR3 covers 12 residues. The CDR3 bases are TGTGCCAGCAGCCGGGGCTACAATGAGCAGTTCTTC. Translated: CASSRGYNEQFF.

This chain connects TRBV2 to TRBJ1-3, with 9 bases lining up with TRBD1. The CDR3 is 17 residues long. Germline V CDR1 and CDR2: SNHLY, FYNNEI. V lost 1 base and J lost 4; bases outside the gene matches: 8. The DNA for the CDR3 is TGTGCCAGCAGTGAAGTTTTGGGACAGGGTTCCGGAAACACCATATATTTT. It translates to CASSEVLGQGSGNTIYF.

The chain combines TRBV4-2 with TRBJ1-6, with D unresolved. The V end lost 5 bases, the J end lost 1 base, and 9 bases lay between the germline ends. Germline CDR1 is LGHNA and CDR2 is YNFKEQ. The CDR3 totals 15 residues. The chain's CDR3 is CASSDETSYNSPLHF. CDR3 bases: TGTGCCAGCAGCGACGAGACATCCTATAATTCACCCCTCCACTTT.

The chain joins TRBV4-1 to TRBJ1-2; 7 bases are shared with TRBD1. V trimming: 6 bases; J trimming: 7 bases; junction bases outside the gene matches: 8. The CDR3 totals 13 residues. Germline V CDR1 and CDR2: MGHRA, YSYEKL. CDR3 coding DNA: TGCGCCAGCAGTCTCGAGGGGGCATCTGGCTACACCTTC. Its protein is CASSLEGASGYTF.

The chain has TRBV24-1 and TRBJ1-2, with D perhaps matching TRBD1 (6 bases). The germline V gene has CDR1 KGHDR and CDR2 SFDVKD. Trimming took off 7 bases at V and 4 bases at J, with 15 bases between the two ends. The CDR3 covers 14 residues. DNA for the CDR3: TGTGCCACCAGAGAGAGACAGGCCCCCTATGGCTACACCTTC. It specifies CATRERQAPYGYTF.

This chain joins TRBV28 and TRBJ2-7; 10 nucleotides line up with TRBD2. Germline CDR1 reads MDHEN; CDR2 reads SYDVKM. V lost 4 bases, J lost 2 bases, and 2 bases stayed unmatched. The CDR3 is made up of 14 amino acids. The CDR3 region is CASSSSGGPYEQYV. The DNA of the CDR3 is TGTGCCAGCAGTTCTAGCGGGGGCCCCTACGAGCAGTACGTC.

This clone was observed a few times. This chain uses TRBV7-9 with TRBJ2-7; 7 bases fit TRBD1. The J segment lost 3 bases and the V segment lost 5 bases, leaving 4 bases of the junction unmatched. The CDR3 has 13 residues. Germline V gives CDR1 SEHNR, CDR2 FQNEAQ (reference sequence). CDR3 amino acids: CASSGRDSYEQYV. CDR3 DNA sequence: TGTGCCAGCAGCGGCCGGGACAGCTACGAGCAGTACGTC.

This clone showed up just a few times. The identical CDR3 is also encoded by other nucleotide sequences in the sample. The rearrangement links TRBV7-8 to TRBJ1-5; 8 positions agree with TRBD1. This CDR3 is 15 amino acids long. Looked up from germline, CDR1 is SGHVS and CDR2 is FQNEAQ. V shed 0 bases and J 7 bases; nucleotides not matched to a gene: 5. The CDR3 DNA follows: TGTGCCAGCAGCTTAGCAGGACAGGGTGGCCAGCCCCAGCATTTT. Protein product: CASSLAGQGGQPQHF.

The rearrangement links TRBV24-1 to TRBJ1-2, with D unresolved. V lost 4 bases, J lost 3 bases, and 5 bases lay in between. There are 12 residues in the CDR3. The germline CDR1 and CDR2 sequences are KGHDR and SFDVKD. CDR3 nucleotide sequence: TGTGCCACCAGTGAGCGAGACTATGGCTACACCTTC. Translating it yields CATSERDYGYTF.

This clone appeared once. The chain employs TRBV28 and TRBJ1-6; 7 nucleotides line up with TRBD1. The CDR3 runs to 15 residues. V shed 7 bases and J 7 bases; nucleotides not matched to a gene: 10. Germline loops: CDR1 MDHEN, CDR2 SYDVKM. The DNA of the CDR3 is TGTGCCAGCAACGATAACAGGGGAGGAAATTCACCCCTCCACTTT. Translation: CASNDNRGGNSPLHF.

This clone occurred a few times. The CDR3 sequence: CASSLRQGASGNTIYF. The CDR3 DNA reads as TGTGCCAGCAGCCTTCGACAGGGGGCGAGTGGAAACACCATATATTTT. The V call is TRBV7-6, the J call TRBJ1-3; 10 bases line up with TRBD1. CDR3 length: 16 amino acids. The V gene end was trimmed by 5 bases and the J gene end by 3 bases; junction bases not matched to a gene: 7. The V gene's germline CDR1 is SGHVS and CDR2 FNYEAQ.

This chain uses TRBV9 with TRBJ2-5; D possibly corresponds to TRBD2 (5 bases). V was pared by 4 bases and J by 5 bases, with 15 bases between. CDR1 is SGDLS, CDR2 YYNGEE, per germline. The CDR3 consists of 14 residues. CDR3: CASSPIGVTETQYF. CDR3 coding DNA: TGTGCCAGCAGCCCAATCGGGGTTACGGAGACCCAGTACTTC.